These T cell receptor beta chains were read from a single sample in a study of blood T cell repertoires in COVID-19. The protocol was immunoSEQ multiplex PCR, while the TCRdb copy is restricted to in-frame clones and leaves out a portion. Of some 31,000 clones listed, 92% are singletons. Sample: peripheral blood. The source of these receptors is a man aged 50-60 years with active COVID-19. CDR3s include the opening cysteine and the closing phenylalanine or tryptophan. A D gene is named only where the DNA matches it firmly. Some rows have no size entry. The others give once, few or many, or a class for an expanded clone.

abundance,j_gene,v_gene,d_gene,CDR3nt,CDR3aa
once,TRBJ2-6,TRBV21-1,NA,TGCAGGACAGGGGGCGCTGGGGCCAACGTCCTGACTTTC,CRTGGAGANVLTF
NA,TRBJ2-7,TRBV5-5,TRBD2,TGTGCCAGCAAAACCACGCCGACTAGCTCATTTCCCTACGAGCAGTACTTC,CASKTTPTSSFPYEQYF
NA,TRBJ1-1,TRBV19,NA,TGTGCCAGTAGTCTTAACAGTAACACTGAAGCTTTCTTT,CASSLNSNTEAFF
once,TRBJ1-6,TRBV9,NA,TGTGCCAGCAGCCCCGATTGGGCCTCCTATAATTCACCCCTCCACTTT,CASSPDWASYNSPLHF
NA,TRBJ2-2,TRBV6-5,TRBD2,TGTGCCAGCAGTTACGGCGGGGGGAACACCGGGGAGCTGTTTTTT,CASSYGGGNTGELFF
few,TRBJ1-1,TRBV5-1,NA,TGCGCCAGCAGCGTCCTGGGGCGAGACACTGAAGCTTTCTTT,CASSVLGRDTEAFF
NA,TRBJ1-1,TRBV18,NA,TGTGCCAGCTCCCCGGAGGGGACGGGTAGTACTTTCTTT,CASSPEGTGSTFF
NA,TRBJ1-5,TRBV5-6,NA,TGTGCCAGCAGCTTGGCCCCATGGGGGGGGCAGCCCCAGCATTTT,CASSLAPWGGQPQHF
NA,TRBJ1-1,TRBV18,NA,TGTGCCAGCTCCTCGACAGGTGTTGACACTGAAGCTTTCTTT,CASSSTGVDTEAFF
NA,TRBJ2-1,TRBV18,TRBD2,TGTGCCAGCTCACCCTCTACTAGCGGGAAAGTTAGTTTGTCCTACAATGAGCAGTTCTTC,CASSPSTSGKVSLSYNEQFF
once,TRBJ2-7,TRBV10-1,NA,TGCGCCAGCAGTGACCCTAGCCATGTCCACGAGCAGTACTTC,CASSDPSHVHEQYF
NA,TRBJ1-5,TRBV5-1,TRBD1,TGCGCCAGCAGCTTGAGGCAGGGGGGTCCCTATAGCAATCAGCCCCAGCATTTT,CASSLRQGGPYSNQPQHF
once,TRBJ1-3,TRBV5-1,NA,TGCGCCAGCAGCCAGGACACGGGAAACACCATATATTTT,CASSQDTGNTIYF
NA,TRBJ2-5,TRBV19,NA,TGTGCCAGTAGTCCGCGCGGTGAGACCCAGTACTTC,CASSPRGETQYF
NA,TRBJ2-7,TRBV7-2,TRBD1,TGTGCCAGCAGCCCGGACAGGGGCGCCTACGAGCAGTACTTC,CASSPDRGAYEQYF
NA,TRBJ2-1,TRBV7-9,TRBD1,TGTGCCAGCAGCTCGACGTCCGGACAGGGCCTTCGCAATGAGCAGTTCTTC,CASSSTSGQGLRNEQFF
NA,TRBJ2-7,TRBV7-9,TRBD2,TGTGCCAGCAGTCCTATTTCTGTGGGGAGGGGAGAATCTTACGAGCAGTACTTC,CASSPISVGRGESYEQYF
NA,TRBJ1-1,TRBV7-2,NA,TGTGCCAGCAGCATACTAGTGGGGACTGAAGCTTTCTTT,CASSILVGTEAFF
NA,TRBJ2-7,TRBV10-2,NA,TGCGCCAGCAGTGACACAGGGTCTTGGGAGCAGTACTTC,CASSDTGSWEQYF
NA,TRBJ2-6,TRBV7-8,TRBD1,TGTGCCAGCAGCTCCGGGACAGGGAAAGCTGGGGCCAACGTCCTGACTTTC,CASSSGTGKAGANVLTF
NA,TRBJ2-1,TRBV7-8,NA,TGTGCCAGCAGACTCTACAATGAGCAGTTCTTC,CASRLYNEQFF
NA,TRBJ2-2,TRBV18,TRBD2,TGTGCCAGCTCACCCGGACTAGCGGGGGTCGGGGAGCTGTTTTTT,CASSPGLAGVGELFF
NA,TRBJ1-5,TRBV6-1,TRBD1,TGTGCCAGCAGTGAAGCTCCAGGGGGCATTGGCAATCAGCCCCAGCATTTT,CASSEAPGGIGNQPQHF
once,TRBJ2-1,TRBV19,NA,TGTGCCAGTAGCACCCGAATGGGCCCCTACAATGAGCAGTTCTTC,CASSTRMGPYNEQFF
NA,TRBJ2-1,TRBV27,TRBD2,TGTGCCAGCAGTTTGAGTAGCGGGATCGTACCCTACAATGAGCAGTTCTTC,CASSLSSGIVPYNEQFF
NA,TRBJ2-5,TRBV25-1,NA,TGTGCCAGCAGTGAAGGGGCAATCGAGACCCAGTACTTC,CASSEGAIETQYF
NA,TRBJ2-5,TRBV29-1,NA,TGCAGCGTTGTGGGGGCCCCAGAGACCCAGTACTTC,CSVVGAPETQYF
NA,TRBJ1-2,TRBV12-3/TRBV12-4,NA,TGTGCCAGCAGTCCCGGACAGTATGGCTACACCTTC,CASSPGQYGYTF
NA,TRBJ2-1,TRBV11-2,TRBD2,TGTGCCAGCAGCCCCGGGTTAGCGGGTTCCTACAATGAGCAGTTCTTC,CASSPGLAGSYNEQFF
NA,TRBJ2-7,TRBV6-5,NA,TGTGCCACCCACGGAACAGGCCTGCTGGAGCAGTACTTC,CATHGTGLLEQYF
NA,TRBJ2-3,TRBV5-1,TRBD2,TGCGCCAGCAACCGGGGGGACCTAAGCACAGATACGCAGTATTTT,CASNRGDLSTDTQYF
NA,TRBJ2-7,TRBV7-7,TRBD1,TGTGCTAGCAGCCCCGATCCGACAGGGCTTATCTACGAGCAGTACTTC,CASSPDPTGLIYEQYF
NA,TRBJ1-1,TRBV25-1,NA,TGTGCCAGCACGGCGGGGGGGGACACTGAAGCTTTCTTT,CASTAGGDTEAFF
NA,TRBJ1-1,TRBV5-1,TRBD1,TGCGCCAGCAGCTCGACAGGGGGCTTGACTGAAGCTTTCTTT,CASSSTGGLTEAFF
NA,TRBJ2-7,TRBV3-1/TRBV3-2,NA,TGTGCCAGCAGCCCCCCCGGGGACTACGAGCAGTACTTC,CASSPPGDYEQYF
NA,TRBJ2-7,TRBV30,TRBD2,TGTGCCTGGAGTGTACAGCGGACTAGGACCTACGAGCAGTACTTC,CAWSVQRTRTYEQYF
NA,TRBJ1-2,TRBV6-1,NA,TGTGCCAGCAGTGAAGCGGCAGTCCAATACTATGGCTACACCTTC,CASSEAAVQYYGYTF
once,TRBJ2-2,TRBV9,NA,TGTGCCAGCAGCCCGAGGATAGCGCAAAACACCGGGGAGCTGTTTTTT,CASSPRIAQNTGELFF
NA,TRBJ2-3,TRBV14,TRBD1,TGTGCCAGCAGCCAAAGGGGGCAGACAGGTTACGAACGGGATACGCAGTATTTT,CASSQRGQTGYERDTQYF
NA,TRBJ1-2,TRBV18,TRBD1,TGTGCCAGCTCACAGGGACAGCCAGAACTATATGGCTACACCTTC,CASSQGQPELYGYTF
NA,TRBJ2-1,TRBV11-3,NA,TGTGCCAGCAGCCCAGGAAGGGAGTTCAGGCACAATGAGCAGTTCTTC,CASSPGREFRHNEQFF
NA,TRBJ2-3,TRBV9,TRBD2,TGTGCCAGCAGCGTAGAGCTGGGCGGGGGGGCAGATACGCAGTATTTT,CASSVELGGGADTQYF
NA,TRBJ1-5,TRBV9,NA,TGTGCCAGCAGCGTAGGGGCTAGCAATCAGCCCCAGCATTTT,CASSVGASNQPQHF
NA,TRBJ1-5,TRBV27,NA,TGTGCCAGCAGTTTATATTACTCCAATCAGCCCCAGCATTTT,CASSLYYSNQPQHF
NA,TRBJ1-3,TRBV6-1,TRBD1,TGTGCCAGCAGTGTGGACAGGGGCGCCTCTGGAAACACCATATATTTT,CASSVDRGASGNTIYF
few,TRBJ2-2,TRBV5-1,TRBD1,TGCGCCAGCAGACTCAGGGGGCCAAACACCGGGGAGCTGTTTTTT,CASRLRGPNTGELFF
NA,TRBJ1-2,TRBV27,NA,TGTGCCAGCAGTGTGACAGGTTTAGGCTATGGCTACACCTTC,CASSVTGLGYGYTF
NA,TRBJ2-5,TRBV20-1,TRBD2,TGCAGTGCTAGTGATAGCGGGAGGGAAGAGACCCAGTACTTC,CSASDSGREETQYF
NA,TRBJ2-3,TRBV5-1,TRBD2,TGCGCCAGCAGCCGGTTAGCGGGGAGGGTCACAGATACGCAGTATTTT,CASSRLAGRVTDTQYF
NA,TRBJ2-3,TRBV7-9,NA,TGTGCCAGCAGGGCGGCGGGCGTGGATACGCAGTATTTT,CASRAAGVDTQYF
NA,TRBJ1-4,TRBV6-5,NA,TGTGCCAGCCGATACGTACAGGGATTAGGGGAACTGTTTTTT,CASRYVQGLGELFF
NA,TRBJ2-7,TRBV11-2,TRBD1,TGTGCCAGCAGCTTATTTCGGGACAGACAGTACTTC,CASSLFRDRQYF
NA,TRBJ2-7,TRBV11-2,TRBD1,TGTGCCAGCAGCCACCGACAGGGGCAAAGATTCCTTAGCTCCTACGAGCAGTACTTC,CASSHRQGQRFLSSYEQYF
NA,TRBJ2-7,TRBV20-1,TRBD1,TGCAGTGCTAGTGGACAGGGGGATTTCTACGAGCAGTACTTC,CSASGQGDFYEQYF
NA,TRBJ2-5,TRBV4-2,NA,TGTGCCAGCAGCCAAGAAGCAGGGGGGCAAGAGACCCAGTACTTC,CASSQEAGGQETQYF
NA,TRBJ1-4,TRBV5-1,TRBD1,TGCGCCAGCAGCTTGTATGGGACAGGGGATGAAAAACTGTTTTTT,CASSLYGTGDEKLFF